This TCR beta chain was obtained from a study of T cells of healthy individuals. Trimming removed 4 bases from V and 6 bases from J; junction bases left unmatched: 2. The CDR3 covers 15 residues. Looked up from germline, CDR1 is SNHLY and CDR2 is FYNNEI. TCRdb re-called the 5' RACE reads with MiXCR, one entry per CDR3 protein. The table has about 96,000 distinct CDR3 sequences, approximately 16% seen once. This clonotype was counted ten times or more. The origin of this receptor is a human donor in good health. The V and J genes are TRBV2 and TRBJ2-5, with 16 nucleotides matching TRBD2. DNA of the CDR3: TGTGCCAGCAGTGGGGGACTAGCGGGGGGGCAGACCCAGTACTTC. Residues: CASSGGLAGGQTQYF.